A few counts support the clone carrying this T cell receptor (beta chain). This sample stems from a study of technical replicates of blood from several donors. V shed 2 bases and J shed 1 base, with 9 bases lying between them. Germline V gene data show CDR1 as SGDLS and CDR2 as YYNGEE. The CDR3 contains 14 residues. The protocol was immunoSEQ multiplex PCR, while the TCRdb copy is restricted to in-frame clones and leaves out a portion. The profile shows about 72,000 clones, roughly 92% of them singletons. The sample consisted of T cells isolated from PBMCs. The chain couples TRBV9 to TRBJ1-1, with TRBD1 as a possible D gene (5 bases). The sequence derives from a human donor in good health. In nucleotides, the CDR3 is TGTGCCAGCAGCGTCGGGGGGAGGAACACTGAAGCTTTCTTT. Its protein is CASSVGGRNTEAFF. Full variable domain (outside the CDR3, taken from reference TRBV9 and TRBJ1-1): DSGVTQTPKHLITATGQRVTLRCSPRSGDLSVYWYQQSLDQGLQFLIQYYNGEERAKGNILERFSAQQFPDLHSELNLSSLELGDSALYFCASSVGGRNTEAFFGQGTRLTVV.